These 31 T cell receptor beta chains came from one sample sequenced in a study of beta chain features in type 1 diabetes. Sequencing targeted expressed TCRB transcripts, as all isolated RNA had been reverse transcribed. Libraries were prepared by immunoSEQ multiplex PCR; TCRdb keeps only in-frame clonotypes and omits some of them. The sample holds about 250,000 clones, 11% to 15% seen once. Sequenced material: naive CD4+ T cells from blood. The receptors originated from a woman in her thirties or forties in good health.

The chain links TRBV9 to TRBJ1-1; D is unresolved. Germline-derived CDR1 and CDR2 are SGDLS and YYNGEE. With 7 bases removed from V and 4 bases from J, the gap between germline ends came to 14 bases. The CDR3 runs 13 residues. CDR3 region: CASRTGIATEAFF. Written as DNA, the CDR3 is TGTGCCAGCCGGACGGGGATTGCCACTGAAGCTTTCTTT.

This clone was found a few times. The J gene is TRBJ2-7, the V gene TRBV5-1, with 10 bases aligning to TRBD2. Per the germline V gene, CDR1 is SGHRS and CDR2 is YFSETQ. CDR3 length: 15 residues. With V trimmed by 0 bases and J by 2 bases, 2 bases remained unmatched. The CDR3 loop reads CASSLALAGTYEQYF. CDR3 in DNA: TGCGCCAGCAGCTTGGCACTAGCGGGGACCTACGAGCAGTACTTC.

The rearrangement links TRBV4-3 to TRBJ2-5; tentatively, D is TRBD2 (6 bases). Germline V gene lookup returns CDR1 LGHNA and CDR2 YSLEER. CDR3 length equals 17 residues. Trimming stripped 3 bases from V and 4 bases from J, with 21 bases between. The CDR3 loop reads CASSHRNRGYGGETQYF. CDR3 in DNA: TGCGCCAGCAGCCATCGCAATCGGGGGTATGGAGGAGAGACCCAGTACTTC.

The V gene is TRBV5-4, the J gene TRBJ1-2, with 9 bases aligning to TRBD1. The CDR3 is 15 residues long. Germline V gene sequence: CDR1 SGHNT, CDR2 YYREEE (reference sequence). The V gene end was trimmed by 4 bases and the J gene end by 6 bases; junction bases not matched to a gene: 10. CDR3 DNA: TGTGCCAGCAGCACGGACAGGGGAATTGGGGATGGCTACACCTTC. This gives the protein CASSTDRGIGDGYTF.

The chain employs TRBV5-6 and TRBJ2-3; D may be TRBD1 (6 bases). Germline V gene data show CDR1 as SGHDT and CDR2 as YYEEEE. The CDR3 consists of 15 residues. V was pared by 0 bases and J by 3 bases, with 11 bases between. CDR3 protein: CASSLAGQPTDTQYF. The CDR3 DNA reads TGTGCCAGCAGCTTGGCCGGACAGCCAACAGATACGCAGTATTTT.

The chain joins TRBV6-5 to TRBJ2-3, with 9 bases lining up with TRBD2. The trim removed 0 bases at V and 5 bases at J, leaving 6 bases unmatched. Germline lookup yields CDR1 MNHEY and CDR2 SVGAGI. This CDR3 region has 16 residues. This chain's CDR3 is CASSYSTRRGGDTQYF. Here the CDR3 DNA reads TGTGCCAGCAGTTACTCGACCCGGCGGGGGGGAGATACGCAGTATTTT.

In this sample, this clone turned up a few times. The chain combines TRBV7-9 with TRBJ2-5; D remains unclear. The CDR3 extends over 13 amino acids. V was trimmed by 0 bases and J by 5 bases, leaving 7 bases between them. Germline V lookup: CDR1 SEHNR, CDR2 FQNEAQ (reference sequence). The CDR3 DNA follows: TGTGCCAGCAGCTTAGCGCCTACCGAGACCCAGTACTTC. The encoded protein is CASSLAPTETQYF.

This clone was found a few times. This chain uses TRBV2 with TRBJ2-7; the match to TRBD2 covers 10 bases. The J segment lost 2 bases and the V segment lost 5 bases, leaving 3 bases of the junction unmatched. Germline CDR1 is SNHLY and CDR2 is FYNNEI. The CDR3 is 14 residues long. The CDR3 DNA reads TGTGCCAGCAGTCGGACTAGCGGCCCCTACGAGCAGTACTTC. Translated: CASSRTSGPYEQYF.

The chain employs TRBV5-1 and TRBJ2-3; 8 bases are shared with TRBD2. V shed 4 bases and J 6 bases; nucleotides not matched to a gene: 10. The CDR3 runs 15 residues. Germline lookup yields CDR1 SGHRS and CDR2 YFSETQ. CDR3 sequence: CASSPLAGALDTQYF. CDR3 nucleotide sequence: TGCGCCAGCAGCCCCCTAGCGGGCGCGCTTGATACGCAGTATTTT.

Comment on this clone: One end of the junction varies from germline; a read error may be responsible. V gene TRBV5-1 combines with J gene TRBJ1-1, with 7 bases that match TRBD1. Germline values: CDR1 SGHRS, CDR2 YFSETQ. CDR3 size: 14 residues. The chain's CDR3 is CASSPTGWNTEAFF. The CDR3 coding sequence is TGTGCCAGCAGCCCGACAGGGTGGAACACTGAAGCTTTCTTT.

This clone was counted a few times. The chain combines TRBV7-9 with TRBJ1-5; D may be TRBD1 (5 bases). Deletions cut 1 base from V and 4 bases from J, with 17 bases between. This CDR3 is built from 17 residues. Germline assignment: CDR1 SEHNR and CDR2 FQNEAQ (reference sequence). CDR3 protein: CASSLGGGAGNNQPQHF. The DNA of the CDR3 is TGTGCCAGCAGCTTAGGGGGAGGGGCAGGGAATAATCAGCCCCAGCATTTT.

This clone has just a few counts. The chain combines TRBV18 with TRBJ2-3, with 9 nucleotides matching TRBD2. Germline V CDR1 and CDR2: KGHSH, LQKENI. The V segment lost 4 bases and the J segment 4 bases; nucleotides outside the gene matches: 3. The CDR3 contains 14 residues. The CDR3 nucleotides are TGTGCCAGCTCACTGCGGGGGGGCCCAGATACGCAGTATTTT. Amino acids: CASSLRGGPDTQYF. The full variable domain, with the rest looked up from reference TRBV18 and TRBJ2-3, is NAGVMQNPRHLVRRRGQEARLRCSPMKGHSHVYWYRQLPEEGLKFMVYLQKENIIDESGMPKERFSAEFPKEGPSILRIQQVVRGDSAAYFCASSLRGGPDTQYFGPGTRLTVL.

A few counts support this clone. The chain has TRBV7-2 and TRBJ1-6; 7 nucleotides match TRBD1. The ends lost 1 base at V and 9 bases at J; junction bases unmatched: 12. Germline assignment: CDR1 SGHTA and CDR2 FQGNSA. This CDR3 contains 17 residues. CDR3 coding DNA: TGTGCCAGCAGCTTAGGACAGGGAGCGCCGGGGAGTTCACCCCTCCACTTT. It encodes CASSLGQGAPGSSPLHF.

The chain joins TRBV6-6 to TRBJ2-7, with D tentatively TRBD2 (5 bases). Germline loops: CDR1 MNHNY, CDR2 SVGAGI (reference sequence). The V and J ends lost 4 bases and 6 bases respectively, with 13 bases between them. The CDR3 consists of 13 residues. As DNA, the CDR3 is TGTGCCAGCAGTTTCCTAGCTGAAGGCGAGCAGTACTTC. The encoded protein is CASSFLAEGEQYF.

The genes are TRBV7-2 and TRBJ2-1; D might be TRBD2 (6 bases). Germline V gives CDR1 SGHTA, CDR2 FQGNSA. The CDR3 length is 17 residues. Trimming left V 5 bases short and J 0 bases short, with 17 bases between. In nucleotides, the CDR3 is TGTGCCAGCAGCCTCGGAACGGGACTCCGCTCCTACAATGAGCAGTTCTTC. Protein sequence: CASSLGTGLRSYNEQFF.

V and J are TRBV5-6 and TRBJ2-7, with TRBD1 matching 8 bases. V shed 0 bases and J 2 bases; nucleotides not matched to a gene: 4. The germline CDR1 and CDR2 sequences are SGHDT and YYEEEE. The CDR3 runs to 15 residues. CDR3 nucleotides: TGTGCCAGCAGCTTGGTCGGGACAGGAGCCTACGAGCAGTACTTC. Translation gives CASSLVGTGAYEQYF.

V and J are TRBV7-8 and TRBJ2-3, with 10 nucleotides matching TRBD2. This CDR3 has 17 residues. J gave up 2 bases and V 1 base, and 6 bases lay outside the gene matches. The V gene's germline CDR1 is SGHVS and CDR2 FQNEAQ. CDR3 sequence reads: CASSLVPTSGATDTQYF. For the CDR3, the DNA is TGTGCCAGCAGCTTAGTTCCTACTAGCGGGGCCACAGATACGCAGTATTTT.

In this sample, this clone turned up a few times. V and J are TRBV27 and TRBJ1-6, with TRBD1 identical over 7 bases. V gave up 3 bases and J gave up 8 bases; unmatched junction bases: 7. This CDR3 spans 15 amino acids. Germline loops: CDR1 MNHEY, CDR2 SMNVEV (reference sequence). The CDR3 here is CASSFGQVRDSPLHF. CDR3 coding DNA: TGTGCCAGCAGTTTTGGACAGGTCAGGGATTCACCCCTCCACTTT.

The chain recombines TRBV4-2 with TRBJ2-7; tentatively, D is TRBD1 (6 bases). CDR3 length equals 17 residues. With 0 bases removed from V and 6 bases from J, the gap between germline ends came to 21 bases. The germline V gene encodes CDR1 LGHNA and CDR2 YNFKEQ. CDR3 nucleotide sequence: TGTGCCAGCAGCCAAGATTTATGGGAGCAGGGCAGGGGCGAGCAGTACTTC. Amino acids: CASSQDLWEQGRGEQYF.

V gene TRBV14 combines with J gene TRBJ1-1; no definite D call. Per germline, CDR1 SGHDN and CDR2 FVKESK. This CDR3 region has 14 residues. V dropped 4 bases and J dropped 3 bases, with 12 bases sitting between them. CDR3 nucleotides: TGTGCCAGCAGCCCACCTACAGCGGACACTGAAGCTTTCTTT. Encoded protein: CASSPPTADTEAFF.

J is TRBJ1-2 and V is TRBV4-1; D perhaps matches TRBD1 (5 bases). Trimming removed 1 base from V and 4 bases from J, with 22 bases in between. This CDR3 spans 18 amino acids. Germline V gives CDR1 MGHRA, CDR2 YSYEKL. The CDR3 loop reads CASSQGAGVKRSSYGYTF. CDR3 DNA: TGCGCCAGCAGCCAAGGTGCGGGGGTCAAACGATCATCCTATGGCTACACCTTC.

This clone was counted a few times. This chain uses TRBV20-1 with TRBJ2-5; tentatively, D is TRBD1 (5 bases). Trimming cost V 7 bases and J 3 bases, with 9 bases left between them. CDR1 and CDR2 (germline): DFQATT, SNEGSKA (reference sequence). The CDR3 contains 11 residues. The CDR3 protein is CSGGLKETQYF. The CDR3 nucleotides read TGCAGTGGGGGCTTAAAAGAGACCCAGTACTTC.

CDR3 sequence reads: CASSSGLTNTEAFF. CDR3 sequence (DNA): TGTGCCAGCAGCTCGGGTCTCACGAACACTGAAGCTTTCTTT. The J gene is TRBJ1-1, the V gene TRBV7-2; D unresolved. The length of the CDR3 is 14 residues. CDR1 SGHTA and CDR2 FQGNSA come from the germline V gene. V lost 4 bases and J lost 1, with 10 bases in between.

The V and J genes are TRBV6-5 and TRBJ1-2; 8 nucleotides align to TRBD1. Trimming at V came to 5 bases and at J to 4 bases, leaving 9 bases not matched to a gene. The CDR3 has 15 amino acids. Germline V gives CDR1 MNHEY, CDR2 SVGAGI. The CDR3 DNA reads as TGTGCCAGCAGTACCTCAGGGGGCGTGGGCTATGGCTACACCTTC. This encodes CASSTSGGVGYGYTF.

This clone occurred many times. V and J are TRBV29-1 and TRBJ2-2; D might be TRBD1 (6 bases). CDR3 size: 13 residues. In germline, CDR1 is SQVTM, CDR2 ANQGSEA. V lost 7 bases and J lost 1, with 10 bases in between. Here the CDR3 reads CSAQGMNTGELFF. The CDR3 coding sequence is TGCAGCGCCCAGGGGATGAACACCGGGGAGCTGTTTTTT.

This clone was counted at least ten times. V usage is TRBV15 and J usage is TRBJ2-5; 8 bases agree with TRBD2. This CDR3 is 14 amino acids long. V trimming: 1 base; J trimming: 4 bases; junction bases outside the gene matches: 2. The germline V gene has CDR1 LNHNV and CDR2 YYDKDF (reference sequence). The CDR3 DNA reads as TGTGCCACCAGCAGAGCTCTAGCGGGAGAGACCCAGTACTTC. Translated, it gives CATSRALAGETQYF.

Comments on this clone: Different DNA sequences within this sample yield the same CDR3. J is TRBJ2-5 and V is TRBV5-1; 12 positions agree with TRBD2. Germline V gene data show CDR1 as SGHRS and CDR2 as YFSETQ. V was clipped by 0 bases and J by 2 bases; unmatched bases: 2. This CDR3 has 16 residues. This chain's CDR3 is CASSLGLAGGQETQYF. The CDR3 DNA is TGCGCCAGCAGCTTGGGGCTAGCGGGGGGGCAAGAGACCCAGTACTTC.

This chain joins TRBV6-5 and TRBJ2-7; TRBD2 matches at 7 bases. V lost 6 bases and J lost 1; bases outside the gene matches: 9. The germline CDR1 and CDR2 sequences are MNHEY and SVGAGI. The CDR3 runs 15 residues. CDR3 DNA sequence: TGTGCCAGCAGACACCGTCGGGGGGTTTCCTACGAGCAGTACTTC. Translating it yields CASRHRRGVSYEQYF.

The chain combines TRBV7-2 with TRBJ2-3, with D possibly TRBD2 on 7 matching bases. V was shortened by 1 base and J by 6 bases, with 11 bases between the two germline ends. The CDR3 has 14 amino acids. The germline gives CDR1 SGHTA, CDR2 FQGNSA. CDR3 protein: CASSLDGGLDTQYF. In nucleotides, the CDR3 is TGTGCCAGCAGCTTAGACGGGGGGCTCGATACGCAGTATTTT.

The rearrangement joins TRBV10-3 to TRBJ2-5, with TRBD2 matching 8 bases. The CDR3 has 15 amino acids. The V gene's germline CDR1 is ENHRY and CDR2 SYGVKD. The V gene end was trimmed by 2 bases and the J gene end by 4 bases; junction bases not matched to a gene: 6. The CDR3 reads CAISELGLAGETQYF. CDR3 bases: TGTGCCATCAGTGAGCTTGGCCTAGCGGGAGAGACCCAGTACTTC.

V and J are TRBV9 and TRBJ2-1; possible D gene TRBD2, 6 bases. CDR1 SGDLS and CDR2 YYNGEE come from the germline V gene. V lost 1 base and J lost 7, with 21 bases in between. This CDR3 is built from 17 residues. The CDR3 spells CASSVSPGLLLGNEQFF. CDR3 DNA: TGTGCCAGCAGCGTAAGCCCGGGACTGTTGCTGGGGAATGAGCAGTTCTTC.